This T cell receptor (beta chain) comes out of a study of early stage breast cancer tumors (TCRdb year 2017). Context from the whole study: Of the roughly 16 invasive breast tumors, approximately 11 were found to be estrogen receptor-positive, progesterone receptor-positive and HER2-negative. The average read coverage per sample was around 10-fold. The samples as a whole yielded a few million detected templates, corresponding to approximately 990,000 unique clonotypes. Of the roughly 12 ER+/PR+/HER2- tumors, eight were classified as invasive ductal carcinomas and four as invasive lobular carcinomas. What the work shows at the level of the full study, not this receptor alone: Compared with adjacent normal breast tissue, tumors had higher clonality and roughly 2.5-fold greater T cell density. Sequencing bulk genomic DNA from unsorted cells could not capture chain pairing or functional markers like CD4, CD8 and FOXP3. Repertoires from blood and normal breast were more alike than repertoires from blood and tumor, and in about 90% of the 16 patients, comparing each tissue with blood separated tumor from normal. Enriched TCRB sequences shared across patients were found to be mostly commonly generated sequences that were unlikely to play an important role in the tumor microenvironment. Analysis by tumor subtype was prevented by the small cohort size.

The study profiled bulk TCR beta-chain repertoires in matched peripheral blood, tumor and adjacent normal breast tissue taken from more than 15 patients with early-stage breast cancer. Before surgery, about 4.5-10 mL of whole blood was collected into EDTA tubes and then processed within 2 hours. Ficoll-Paque centrifugation in SepMate-50 tubes was used to isolate peripheral blood mononuclear cells. PBMCs were cryopreserved in around 90% FBS with approximately 10% DMSO in aliquots of roughly 1.9 to 4.5 million cells and stored in liquid nitrogen. Genomic DNA was extracted with the Qiagen AllPrep DNA/RNA Mini kit. Every sample was amplified as two independent genomic DNA replicates, using approximately 0.5 ug for blood and about 1.5 ug for tumor or normal breast. TCRB sequencing of genomic DNA was carried out with the ImmunoSeq Intro kit according to the manufacturer's instructions. For absolute quantification, the roughly 32-cycle multiplex PCR included proprietary primers along with spike-in control sequences. Single-end 150-bp reads were used to sequence an 87-bp fragment spanning the CDR3 and the flanking V and J genes. Seven samples, with two replicates for each sample, were multiplexed per lane of an Illumina MiSeq using version 3.0 chemistry. The original pipeline was this. Raw data were processed by the vendor's proprietary pipeline, with both replicates merged into one result per sample. Clonotypes were defined as productive rearrangements sharing the V-gene family, CDR3 amino acid sequence and J-gene segment. To compute clonality, the normalized Shannon entropy (Pielou evenness) of TCRB abundances was subtracted from 1. T cell density was estimated by dividing total templates by the number of input cells inferred from the DNA input amount. Recon with default parameters was used to estimate total repertoire diversity and clonality. A clonotype counted as tumor-enriched if its abundance in tumor exceeded 0.1% and was at least 32-fold higher than its abundance in normal breast. As stored in TCRdb, this immuneACCESS dataset retains in-frame rearrangements with V and J assigned. A fraction of the clones does not appear; measured against another copy, unresolved V genes explain less than half of the discrepancy, and the remainder lacks a known reason. From that table come the V and J calls and clone size; the DNA was used to work out D and trimming. The sample table records approximately 33,000 clones; 70% to 75% of these occur just once. The ten most abundant clones make up roughly 4.5% of the sample.

This clone was counted between two and nine times. Its antigen remains unidentified. No clone much larger than this one lies a single base away; base qualities are absent. The receptor's source is a person aged 35-55 years with breast cancer. The sequencing sample was made of blood.

The CDR3 protein sequence reads: CASGPGTSGSSFYEQFF. The bases are TGTGCTAGTGGCCCCGGGACTAGCGGGAGTAGTTTTTATGAGCAGTTCTTC. The chain couples TRBV12-5 to TRBJ2-1; 14 of the junction bases match TRBD2. CDR1 is given as LGHNT and CDR2 as FRNRAP, both from the germline V gene. From the cysteine up to the phenylalanine, the CDR3 has a length of 17 residues. Of all the DNA, just the CDR3 is kept, 51 bases in frame from base 1. V is pruned by 6 bases and J by 8 bases, leaving 12 bases of the junction without a gene match.